This T cell receptor beta chain was recovered during a study of shared clonotypes between healthy human individuals. Notes on the study in general: At large depth, rarefaction still showed sorted-subset sequencing to be incomplete.

Terminally differentiated effector memory CD45RA+ cells were excluded by CCR7 positive selection of CD45RO-negative cells. TCRdb keeps only in-frame clones here, not all; method: immunoSEQ multiplex PCR. The sample records more than 550,000 clones, around 92% being singletons. About this clone itself: Antigen: not known.

Looked up from germline, CDR1 is SGHTA and CDR2 is FQGTGA. Trimming removed 0 bases at V and 2 bases at J, with 13 bases between. The CDR3 length is 16 residues. The V and J genes are TRBV7-3 and TRBJ1-1; D may be TRBD1 (6 bases). This clonotype was obtained from a man in his thirties or forties in good health. Sequencing was carried out using naive CD8+ T cells sorted from blood. For the CDR3, the DNA is TGTGCCAGCAGCTTAACGCATGCGGGGGCTAACACTGAAGCTTTCTTT. Translating gives CASSLTHAGANTEAFF.